Listed below are T cell receptor beta chains from one sample, sequenced in a study of blood T cells in healthy people across ages. TCRdb independently ran MiXCR on the 5' RACE reads; one entry per CDR3 protein. Seen here are some 730,000 distinct CDR3 sequences, around a fifth observed once, and the top ten hold 20% to 25%. Sequenced: blood. These receptors all come from a man aged 70-80 years in good health. CDR3s include the opening cysteine and the closing phenylalanine or tryptophan. D genes are given only for firm matches. Rows give clone size only sometimes, using once, few, many, or a class for an expanded clone.

clone size: many
J gene: TRBJ2-7
D gene: -
V gene: TRBV6-6
CDR3 protein: CASSQKGEWVEQYF
CDR3 DNA: TGTGCCAGCAGTCAGAAGGGGGAGTGGGTCGAGCAGTACTTC

clone size: -
J gene: TRBJ1-2
D gene: TRBD1
V gene: TRBV29-1
CDR3 protein: CSVDGQGAYGYTF
CDR3 DNA: TGCAGCGTTGACGGACAGGGGGCGTATGGCTACACCTTC

clone size: -
J gene: TRBJ1-5
D gene: -
V gene: TRBV20-1
CDR3 protein: CSAREGGQPQHF
CDR3 DNA: TGCAGTGCTAGGGAGGGTGGTCAGCCCCAGCATTTT

clone size: few
J gene: TRBJ2-1
D gene: TRBD2
V gene: TRBV20-1
CDR3 protein: CSARGTSGKDEQFF
CDR3 DNA: TGCAGTGCTAGGGGGACTAGCGGGAAGGATGAGCAGTTCTTC

clone size: -
J gene: TRBJ1-5
D gene: TRBD1
V gene: TRBV6-4
CDR3 protein: CASSDRGTESNQPQHF
CDR3 DNA: TGTGCCAGCAGTGACCGGGGGACAGAGAGCAATCAGCCCCAGCATTTT

clone size: few
J gene: TRBJ1-5
D gene: -
V gene: TRBV20-1
CDR3 protein: CSANFGGTSNQPQHF
CDR3 DNA: TGCAGTGCAAATTTTGGGGGGACGAGCAATCAGCCCCAGCATTTT

clone size: -
J gene: TRBJ2-3
D gene: -
V gene: TRBV18
CDR3 protein: CASSRVTDTQYF
CDR3 DNA: TGTGCCAGCTCACGTGTCACAGATACGCAGTATTTT

clone size: -
J gene: TRBJ2-5
D gene: -
V gene: TRBV20-1
CDR3 protein: CSARVKDRLYQETQYF
CDR3 DNA: TGCAGTGCTAGAGTAAAGGACAGATTATACCAAGAGACCCAGTACTTC

clone size: -
J gene: TRBJ2-2
D gene: -
V gene: TRBV20-1
CDR3 protein: CSAPGTPNTGELFF
CDR3 DNA: TGCAGTGCTCCCGGGACACCGAACACCGGGGAGCTGTTTTTT

clone size: -
J gene: TRBJ2-7
D gene: -
V gene: TRBV14
CDR3 protein: CASSPIPGNEQYF
CDR3 DNA: TGTGCCAGCAGTCCAATTCCAGGGAACGAGCAGTACTTC

clone size: -
J gene: TRBJ1-1
D gene: TRBD1
V gene: TRBV7-2
CDR3 protein: CASSITGQGVPEAFF
CDR3 DNA: TGTGCCAGCAGCATTACTGGACAGGGCGTGCCTGAAGCTTTCTTT

clone size: few
J gene: TRBJ2-3
D gene: TRBD2
V gene: TRBV28
CDR3 protein: CASSLAGPATDTQYF
CDR3 DNA: TGTGCCAGCAGCTTAGCGGGTCCTGCCACAGATACGCAGTATTTT

clone size: -
J gene: TRBJ2-3
D gene: TRBD2
V gene: TRBV12-3/TRBV12-4
CDR3 protein: CASSSKGLGGYTDAQYF
CDR3 DNA: TGTGCCAGCAGCTCAAAGGGACTAGGGGGGTACACAGATGCGCAGTATTTT

clone size: many
J gene: TRBJ2-3
D gene: -
V gene: TRBV29-1
CDR3 protein: CSVAQGITDTQYF
CDR3 DNA: TGCAGCGTTGCACAGGGAATAACAGATACGCAGTATTTT

clone size: -
J gene: TRBJ2-3
D gene: TRBD1
V gene: TRBV29-1
CDR3 protein: CSVGDSSFQYF
CDR3 DNA: TGCAGCGTGGGGGACAGTTCGTTCCAGTATTTT

clone size: -
J gene: TRBJ2-5
D gene: TRBD2
V gene: TRBV5-1
CDR3 protein: CASSPLAGRQETQYF
CDR3 DNA: TGCGCCAGCAGCCCCCTAGCGGGCCGCCAAGAGACCCAGTACTTC

clone size: few
J gene: TRBJ2-3
D gene: -
V gene: TRBV20-1
CDR3 protein: CSARELDYTDTQYF
CDR3 DNA: TGCAGTGCTAGGGAGCTAGACTATACAGATACGCAGTATTTT

clone size: -
J gene: TRBJ1-3
D gene: TRBD1
V gene: TRBV7-9
CDR3 protein: CASSHYRTGVPSGNTIYF
CDR3 DNA: TGTGCCAGCAGCCACTATCGGACAGGGGTTCCCTCTGGAAACACCATATATTTT

clone size: few
J gene: TRBJ1-2
D gene: -
V gene: TRBV6-5
CDR3 protein: CAVLSGQGIYGYTF
CDR3 DNA: TGTGCCGTACTGTCAGGGCAGGGTATCTATGGCTACACCTTC

clone size: few
J gene: TRBJ2-4
D gene: -
V gene: TRBV18
CDR3 protein: CASSPPRPRTIAKNIQYF
CDR3 DNA: TGTGCCAGCTCACCACCCCGCCCCCGGACGATAGCCAAAAACATTCAGTACTTC

clone size: few
J gene: TRBJ1-3
D gene: -
V gene: TRBV12-5
CDR3 protein: CASGSFGGTPGNTIYF
CDR3 DNA: TGTGCTAGTGGTTCCTTTGGCGGGACCCCTGGAAACACCATATATTTT

clone size: -
J gene: TRBJ1-5
D gene: -
V gene: TRBV10-3
CDR3 protein: CAIGAREAHQPQHF
CDR3 DNA: TGTGCCATCGGGGCCAGGGAGGCCCATCAGCCCCAGCATTTT

clone size: few
J gene: TRBJ2-2
D gene: TRBD2
V gene: TRBV29-1
CDR3 protein: CSVERGGYTGELFF
CDR3 DNA: TGCAGCGTTGAACGCGGGGGGTACACCGGGGAGCTGTTTTTT

clone size: -
J gene: TRBJ2-3
D gene: -
V gene: TRBV12-3/TRBV12-4
CDR3 protein: CASSFGGEADTQYF
CDR3 DNA: TGTGCCAGCAGTTTTGGGGGAGAGGCAGATACGCAGTATTTT

clone size: -
J gene: TRBJ2-7
D gene: -
V gene: TRBV18
CDR3 protein: CASSPPGVAVAYEQYF
CDR3 DNA: TGTGCCAGCTCACCACCGGGAGTAGCGGTGGCCTACGAGCAGTACTTC

clone size: -
J gene: TRBJ1-2
D gene: -
V gene: TRBV12-3/TRBV12-4
CDR3 protein: CASSFGSSYTF
CDR3 DNA: TGTGCCAGCAGTTTCGGCAGTAGCTACACCTTC

clone size: few
J gene: TRBJ1-2
D gene: -
V gene: TRBV7-8
CDR3 protein: CASSFSGSSGYTF
CDR3 DNA: TGTGCCAGCAGCTTCTCAGGGTCTTCTGGCTACACCTTC

clone size: few
J gene: TRBJ2-5
D gene: -
V gene: TRBV5-1
CDR3 protein: CASSPAQIQETQYF
CDR3 DNA: TGCGCCAGCAGCCCGGCTCAGATCCAAGAGACCCAGTACTTC

clone size: -
J gene: TRBJ1-1
D gene: -
V gene: TRBV5-1
CDR3 protein: CASSFQAEINTEAFF
CDR3 DNA: TGCGCCAGCAGCTTCCAGGCGGAGATCAACACTGAAGCTTTCTTT

clone size: -
J gene: TRBJ1-1
D gene: -
V gene: TRBV4-3
CDR3 protein: CASSQARASSTEAFF
CDR3 DNA: TGCGCCAGCAGCCAAGCGAGAGCGTCGAGCACTGAAGCTTTCTTT

clone size: -
J gene: TRBJ2-3
D gene: -
V gene: TRBV9
CDR3 protein: CASSVRVGSDTQYF
CDR3 DNA: TGTGCCAGCAGCGTAAGGGTCGGCTCAGATACGCAGTATTTT

clone size: -
J gene: TRBJ1-2
D gene: -
V gene: TRBV12-3/TRBV12-4
CDR3 protein: CASSRGGSNYGYTF
CDR3 DNA: TGTGCCAGCAGCCGGGGCGGGTCTAACTATGGCTACACCTTC

clone size: -
J gene: TRBJ1-2
D gene: -
V gene: TRBV14
CDR3 protein: CASSQGTDFNYGYTF
CDR3 DNA: TGTGCCAGCAGCCAAGGGACGGATTTTAACTATGGCTACACCTTC

clone size: few
J gene: TRBJ2-1
D gene: TRBD2
V gene: TRBV7-9
CDR3 protein: CASSFVAGGLSYNEQFF
CDR3 DNA: TGTGCCAGCAGCTTTGTGGCGGGAGGGCTTTCTTACAATGAGCAGTTCTTC

clone size: few
J gene: TRBJ1-5
D gene: -
V gene: TRBV3-1
CDR3 protein: CASNQGTGQAVNQPQHF
CDR3 DNA: TGTGCCAGCAACCAAGGGACTGGGCAGGCGGTCAATCAGCCCCAGCATTTT

clone size: few
J gene: TRBJ1-4
D gene: -
V gene: TRBV5-1
CDR3 protein: CASSENRQATNEKLFF
CDR3 DNA: TGCGCCAGCAGCGAGAATCGACAAGCAACTAATGAAAAACTGTTTTTT